One and the same sample provided the 9 T cell receptor beta chains below, sequenced in a study of blood T cell repertoires in COVID-19. Repertoires were generated with immunoSEQ multiplex PCR, while TCRdb's copy carries only in-frame clones and drops some. The repertoire holds around 230,000 clones, about 81% seen once, with about a tenth in the top ten. Sequencing was done on a sample of PBMCs or T cells enriched from blood (not recorded which). These receptors all come from a man aged 35 to 55 who had recovered from COVID-19.

The chain recombines TRBV19 with TRBJ1-2; 7 bases align to TRBD1. The germline V gene encodes CDR1 LNHDA and CDR2 SQIVND (reference sequence). V shed 8 bases, J shed 3 bases, and the junction held 6 bases outside the gene matches. The length of the CDR3 is 13 residues. CDR3 sequence (DNA): TGTGCCAGTTCTCGACAGGGAGACTATGGCTACACCTTC. Translated, it gives CASSRQGDYGYTF.

The chain couples TRBV12-5 to TRBJ2-5; D unclear. The germline V gene has CDR1 LGHNT and CDR2 FRNRAP. With 5 bases removed from V and 9 bases from J, the gap between germline ends came to 16 bases. There are 13 residues in the CDR3. CDR3 residues: CASGLPGRQAQYF. DNA of the CDR3: TGTGCTAGTGGTCTGCCTGGTCGGCAGGCCCAGTACTTC.

V usage is TRBV2 and J usage is TRBJ1-5; TRBD1 might be the D (6 bases). Trimming removed 6 bases from V and 4 bases from J, with 16 bases in between. CDR3 length: 15 amino acids. Germline values: CDR1 SNHLY, CDR2 FYNNEI. CDR3 residues: CASSAWTANNQPQHF. CDR3 DNA sequence: TGTGCCAGCAGCGCCTGGACAGCCAATAATCAGCCCCAGCATTTT.

The V gene is TRBV3-1 (or the pseudogene TRBV3-2), the J gene TRBJ2-1, with 8 bases lining up with TRBD2. Germline assignment: CDR1 LGHDT and CDR2 YNNKEL (reference sequence). CDR3 length equals 17 residues. J lost 0 bases, V lost 6 bases, and 10 bases had no gene match. The CDR3 spells CASSPTGGGRSYNEQFF. The CDR3 DNA is TGTGCCAGCAGTCCAACCGGGGGGGGCCGCTCCTACAATGAGCAGTTCTTC.

This clone came up once. The chain links TRBV29-1 to TRBJ1-1; TRBD1 is a possible D gene (6 bases). Germline V gene sequence: CDR1 SQVTM, CDR2 ANQGSEA. The CDR3 is made up of 14 amino acids. V lost 2 bases to trimming and J lost 0 bases, with 10 bases between them. In nucleotides, the CDR3 is TGCAGCGTTGAATCACAGGGCCTGAACACTGAAGCTTTCTTT. This sequence encodes CSVESQGLNTEAFF.

The genes are TRBV3-1 (or the pseudogene TRBV3-2) and TRBJ2-5; perhaps TRBD2 as D (6 bases). Germline V lookup: CDR1 LGHDT, CDR2 YNNKEL (reference sequence). V was pared by 3 bases and J by 2 bases, with 7 bases between. The CDR3 contains 13 residues. The CDR3 protein is CASSHRGQETQYF. The CDR3 DNA follows: TGTGCCAGCAGCCATCGGGGGCAAGAGACCCAGTACTTC.

The chain joins TRBV9 to TRBJ1-1; D ambiguous. This CDR3 contains 13 residues. The V end lost 3 bases, the J end lost 6 bases, and 12 bases lay between the germline ends. Germline-derived CDR1 and CDR2 are SGDLS and YYNGEE. The CDR3 is CASSGGPYPEAFF. The CDR3 DNA reads as TGTGCCAGCAGCGGCGGGCCCTACCCTGAAGCTTTCTTT.

The chain links TRBV30 to TRBJ2-2; TRBD2 is a possible D gene (5 bases). Germline V lookup: CDR1 GTSNPN, CDR2 SVGIG (reference sequence). Trimming pared 3 bases from V and 6 bases from J, leaving 5 bases between. This CDR3 has 11 residues. CDR3: CAWRGAGELFF. The CDR3 DNA reads TGTGCCTGGAGGGGAGCCGGGGAGCTGTTTTTT.

The chain joins TRBV12-3 or TRBV12-4 to TRBJ1-2; D is undetermined. Trimming pared 7 bases from V and 8 bases from J, leaving 11 bases between. This CDR3 contains 11 residues. CDR3 loop: CASNPRRGYTF. CDR3 sequence (DNA): TGTGCCAGCAATCCCCGGCGGGGCTACACCTTC.